This T cell receptor beta chain derives from a study of T cell changes during pregnancy in multiple sclerosis. TCRdb keeps only in-frame clones here, not all; method: immunoSEQ multiplex PCR. The table has around 63,000 clones, about 94% seen once; the top ten hold approximately 2.8%. V shed 7 bases and J 7 bases; nucleotides not matched to a gene: 13. The CDR3 spans 15 residues. Germline V gene data show CDR1 as MDHEN and CDR2 as SYDVKM. The TCR originated in a female donor in good health, enrolled as a control in a pregnancy study. The chain links TRBV28 to TRBJ2-1; 7 bases agree with TRBD1. Sequenced here: peripheral blood, sampled in the third trimester of pregnancy. CDR3 residues: CASTLRTGGWNEQFF. The DNA of the CDR3 is TGTGCCAGCACCTTACGGACAGGTGGGTGGAATGAGCAGTTCTTC.